The 18 T cell receptor beta chains reported below all come from one sample, sequenced in a study of shared clonotypes between healthy human individuals (dated by TCRdb to 2020 to 2021). Library preparation employed the immunoSEQ multiplex PCR assay. TCRdb mirrors the immuneACCESS table, restricted to in-frame sequences. Some clones are absent from its copies; in checked studies, under half trace to an unresolved V gene, and the reason for the others is unknown. The sample data list around 500,000 clones, and 60% to 80% of these were observed just once. Around 12% of the sample goes to the ten largest clones. Sequenced: PBMCs. The receptors shown here come from a woman in her forties in good health. Some clones in this sample may be carry-over from other donors' samples.

This clone was found once. V is TRBV10-1 and J is TRBJ2-1, with 8 bases fitting TRBD2. Germline V gene sequence: CDR1 WNHNN, CDR2 SYGVQD (reference sequence). V lost 2 bases and J lost 10; bases outside the gene matches: 10. This CDR3 has 15 amino acids. The CDR3 is CASSERLAGPREQFF. For the CDR3, the DNA is TGCGCCAGCAGTGAGCGGCTAGCGGGCCCCAGGGAGCAGTTCTTC.

J is TRBJ2-7 and V is TRBV30; weak D call: TRBD2 (5 bases). Trimming took 7 bases from V and 2 from J, leaving 15 bases between them. The CDR3 covers 13 residues. CDR1 GTSNPN and CDR2 SVGIG come from the germline V gene (reference sequence). The CDR3 sequence: CALRGATPYEQYF. The CDR3 DNA reads as TGTGCCTTACGGGGAGCGACACCCTACGAGCAGTACTTC.

This clone occurred many times. V gene TRBV27 combines with J gene TRBJ2-7, with 8 bases identical to TRBD2. Looked up from germline, CDR1 is MNHEY and CDR2 is SMNVEV (reference sequence). The ends lost 3 bases at V and 0 bases at J; junction bases unmatched: 7. The CDR3 sequence is 16 residues long. Here the CDR3 reads CASSFLASGLSYEQYF. CDR3 DNA sequence: TGTGCCAGCAGTTTTCTGGCTAGCGGGCTCTCCTACGAGCAGTACTTC.

The sample holds a few counts of this clone. The genes are TRBV7-9 and TRBJ2-4; tentatively, D is TRBD2 (5 bases). The CDR3 has 14 residues. From germline, CDR1 is SEHNR and CDR2 FQNEAQ (reference sequence). V gave up 5 bases and J gave up 3 bases, with 11 bases separating them. In nucleotides, the CDR3 is TGTGCCAGCAGCCCGGACGGAGGCAAAAACATTCAGTACTTC. Its translation is CASSPDGGKNIQYF.

The chain combines TRBV7-9 with TRBJ1-2, with 8 bases lining up with TRBD1. This CDR3 contains 14 residues. Trimming took 1 base from V and 7 from J; bases not matched to a gene: 5. Germline loops: CDR1 SEHNR, CDR2 FQNEAQ (reference sequence). DNA of the CDR3: TGTGCCAGCAGCTTAGTCGGACAGGGAAGTGGCTACACCTTC. Its translation: CASSLVGQGSGYTF.

The V and J genes are TRBV21-1 and TRBJ1-5; TRBD1 is the table's D call and was not checked against the DNA. TRBV21-1 is a pseudogene segment. The CDR3 is 14 residues long. The DNA of the CDR3 is TGTGAAAGAATCGACAGGGAACACAATCAGCCCCAGCATTTT. It translates to CERIDREHNQPQHF.

The chain has TRBV30 and TRBJ2-1; TRBD2 aligns across 7 bases. The CDR3 spans 14 residues. After removal of 8 bases from V and 0 bases from J, the junction contained 7 bases not matched to a gene. Germline CDR1 GTSNPN, CDR2 SVGIG (reference sequence). The CDR3 bases are TGTGCCGGCCGCGGGGGAAGCTCCTACAATGAGCAGTTCTTC. Residues: CAGRGGSSYNEQFF. Combining the CDR3 with reference TRBV30 and TRBJ2-1 gives the whole variable domain SQTIHQWPATLVQPVGSPLSLECTVEGTSNPNLYWYRQAAGRGLQLLFYSVGIGQISSEVPQNLSASRPQDRQFILSSKKLLLSDSGFYLCAGRGGSSYNEQFFGPGTRLTVL.

CDR3 amino acids: CASSTQEGSGRAVYEQYF. DNA of the CDR3: TGTGCCAGCAGCACACAAGAGGGTAGCGGGAGGGCCGTTTACGAGCAGTACTTC. V gene TRBV7-8 combines with J gene TRBJ2-7; 11 nucleotides line up with TRBD2. The trim removed 5 bases at V and 4 bases at J, leaving 16 bases unmatched. The CDR3 contains 18 residues. In germline, CDR1 is SGHVS, CDR2 FQNEAQ.

This clone was observed once. The chain's CDR3 is CASSQRTTKSQETQYF. The DNA for the CDR3 is TGCGCCAGCAGCCAACGGACTACCAAGTCACAAGAGACCCAGTACTTC. The chain joins TRBV4-1 to TRBJ2-5; weak D call: TRBD2 (6 bases). Germline V gene sequence: CDR1 MGHRA, CDR2 YSYEKL. The CDR3 is 16 amino acids. The V end lost 2 bases, the J end lost 2 bases, and 15 bases lay between the germline ends.

The DNA for the CDR3 is TGTGCCAGCAGCTTAGATGGGAGAGATGAAAAACTGTTTTTT. Its translation: CASSLDGRDEKLFF. V is TRBV5-6 and J is TRBJ1-4; D remains ambiguous. This CDR3 is 14 amino acids long. Trimming cost V 2 bases and J 6 bases, with 11 bases left between them. Germline V lookup: CDR1 SGHDT, CDR2 YYEEEE.

The chain joins TRBV19 to TRBJ1-2; D unclear. The CDR3 length is 13 residues. Germline CDR1 is LNHDA and CDR2 is SQIVND (reference sequence). The V and J ends lost 2 bases and 7 bases respectively, with 11 bases between them. CDR3 in amino acids: CASSIRSPAGYTF. The CDR3 DNA follows: TGTGCCAGTAGTATAAGGAGCCCTGCTGGCTACACCTTC.

This chain links TRBV29-1 with TRBJ2-1; D call uncertain. Trimming cost V 1 base and J 9 bases, with 10 bases left between them. The CDR3 runs to 12 residues. Germline lookup yields CDR1 SQVTM and CDR2 ANQGSEA. The CDR3 is CSVEGFGVEQFF. In DNA, the CDR3 is TGCAGCGTTGAAGGGTTTGGAGTTGAGCAGTTCTTC.

A remark on this clone: The sample carries other DNA sequences with the same CDR3. The V gene is TRBV5-1, the J gene TRBJ2-6; D not certain. Germline V CDR1 and CDR2: SGHRS, YFSETQ. The germline V and J ends were trimmed by 0 bases and 3 bases, with 4 bases remaining between them. This CDR3 is 14 amino acids long. CDR3 region: CASSLDSGANVLTF. DNA for the CDR3: TGCGCCAGCAGCTTGGATAGTGGGGCCAACGTCCTGACTTTC.

The rearrangement links TRBV28 to TRBJ2-2; 7 bases agree with TRBD2. The CDR3 runs to 17 residues. With V trimmed by 2 bases and J by 2 bases, 8 bases remained unmatched. Germline V gene data show CDR1 as MDHEN and CDR2 as SYDVKM. CDR3 amino acids: CASSLRRGSFNTGELFF. Here the CDR3 DNA reads TGTGCCAGCAGTTTACGGCGCGGGAGTTTTAACACCGGGGAGCTGTTTTTT.

V gene TRBV2 combines with J gene TRBJ2-1, with 10 nucleotides matching TRBD2. This CDR3 contains 14 residues. Trimming removed 7 bases from V and 5 bases from J; junction bases left unmatched: 5. Germline CDR1 reads SNHLY; CDR2 reads FYNNEI. CDR3 sequence reads: CASIRGLADNEQFF. Written as DNA, the CDR3 is TGTGCCAGCATTCGCGGACTAGCGGACAATGAGCAGTTCTTC.

This chain connects TRBV6-6 to TRBJ2-1, with 13 bases matching TRBD2. The CDR3 is 15 residues long. The V gene end was trimmed by 5 bases and the J gene end by 3 bases; junction bases not matched to a gene: 1. Germline V gives CDR1 MNHNY, CDR2 SVGAGI (reference sequence). CDR3 nucleotide sequence: TGTGCCAGCAGTAGACTAGCGGGAGGCTACAATGAGCAGTTCTTC. Encoded protein: CASSRLAGGYNEQFF.

This clone was counted a single time. This chain links TRBV27 with TRBJ2-1; perhaps TRBD1 as D (6 bases). This CDR3 has 13 residues. The germline V gene encodes CDR1 MNHEY and CDR2 SMNVEV (reference sequence). V dropped 4 bases and J dropped 8 bases, with 12 bases sitting between them. Here the CDR3 reads CASSSQGWYEQFF. The CDR3, as DNA: TGTGCCAGCAGTTCCCAGGGGTGGTATGAGCAGTTCTTC.

The V call is TRBV5-3, the J call TRBJ2-2; TRBD2 matches at 14 bases. TRBV5-3 is an open reading frame whose function is uncertain. The CDR3 extends over 19 amino acids. J gave up 5 bases and V 3 bases, and 12 bases lay outside the gene matches. The CDR3 nucleotides read TGTGCCAGAAGCTCTAGACCGGGACTAGCGGGAGTAGGGACCGGGGAGCTGTTTTTT. The encoded protein is CARSSRPGLAGVGTGELFF.